The T cell receptor (beta chain) under discussion was sequenced for a study of beta chain features in type 1 diabetes. Purity (above 98%) was reached by all sorted populations. Study results and caveats: At VDJ recombination sites, type 1 diabetes patients had fewer insertions and more deleted nucleotides. High-TCR-expressing cells could be over-represented by cDNA sequencing. Among all four CD4+ subsets, Type 1 diabetes patients had TCRB CDR3s that were moderately but significantly shorter.

The isolated RNA, all of it, was reverse transcribed, so expressed TCRB transcripts were what got sequenced. Profiling relied on immunoSEQ multiplex PCR, and the TCRdb table lists in-frame clones only, not all of them. In the table there are 350,000 to 400,000 clones, around 12% of which are singletons. In its sample, this clone was seen a few times. The antigen is not known. V lost 5 bases and J lost 0, with 7 bases in between. This CDR3 is built from 13 residues. The germline CDR1 and CDR2 sequences are MGHRA and YSYEKL. The sequence derives from a woman younger than 30 with type 1 diabetes. V gene TRBV4-1 combines with J gene TRBJ2-5, with D maybe TRBD1 (5 bases). Sequenced input: naive CD4+ T cells from blood. CDR3 DNA sequence: TGCGCCAGCAGCTCGACAGACCAAGAGACCCAGTACTTC. Protein sequence: CASSSTDQETQYF.